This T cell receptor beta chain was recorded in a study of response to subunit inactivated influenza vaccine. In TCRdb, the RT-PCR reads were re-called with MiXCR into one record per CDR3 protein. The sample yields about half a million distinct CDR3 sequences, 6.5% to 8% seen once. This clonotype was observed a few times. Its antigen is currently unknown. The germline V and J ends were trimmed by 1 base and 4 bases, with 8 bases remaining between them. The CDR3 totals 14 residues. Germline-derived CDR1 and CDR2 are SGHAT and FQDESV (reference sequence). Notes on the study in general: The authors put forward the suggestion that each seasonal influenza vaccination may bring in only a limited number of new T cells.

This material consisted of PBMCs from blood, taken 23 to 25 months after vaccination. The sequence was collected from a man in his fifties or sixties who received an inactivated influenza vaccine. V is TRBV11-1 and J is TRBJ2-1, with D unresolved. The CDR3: CASSLGVEYNEQFF. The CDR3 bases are TGTGCCAGCAGCTTAGGGGTGGAATACAATGAGCAGTTCTTC.